This TCR beta chain was profiled in a study of regulatory T cells in long-lasting Graves disease. Note on this clonotype: Its antigen is undetermined.

The study's findings and limits: Having few samples may have compromised the accuracy.

The V and J ends lost 2 bases and 2 bases, in that order; junction bases with no gene match: 3. The CDR3 is made up of 14 amino acids. Per germline, CDR1 MDHEN and CDR2 SYDVKM. Through Arm-PCR of CDR3 regions and iRepertoire HTBI primers, TCR beta libraries were built. In TCRdb, the multiplex PCR reads were re-called with MiXCR into one record per CDR3 protein. This table has over 350,000 distinct CDR3 sequences, around 20% appearing once. Time point defined: persistent/refractory GD, antithyroid drugs over 5 years with positive TRAb. Researchers made the TCR library from RNA that was extracted from PBMCs.

This TCR was recovered from a female donor with Graves disease. The starting material was peripheral blood mononuclear cells (PBMCs), obtained when the disease was refractory, from a patient treated with antithyroid drugs. The V call is TRBV28, the J call TRBJ2-7; 7 positions match TRBD1. CDR3 sequence reads: CASSLEGTAYEQYF. DNA for the CDR3: TGTGCCAGCAGTTTAGAGGGGACAGCCTACGAGCAGTACTTC.